This TCR beta chain was recorded in a study of blood T cell repertoires in COVID-19. The overall study: From T cells, B-cell-depleted T cells, or PBMCs came the material, which was cDNA or gDNA.

The study drew participants aged about 18 to 90 years from 20 to 30 US areas. The CDR3 covers 14 residues. Trimming pared 2 bases from V and 0 bases from J, leaving 9 bases between. In germline, CDR1 is SGHRS, CDR2 YFSETQ. Generated by immunoSEQ multiplex PCR, the TCRdb table keeps only in-frame clones and is missing some. The table lists 400,000 to 550,000 clones, nearly 90% of them singletons, with roughly 1.9% in the top ten. The clonotype comes from a woman younger than 35 with acute COVID-19. The chain joins TRBV5-1 to TRBJ2-7; D may be TRBD2 (5 bases). Material: PBMCs or T cells enriched from blood (not recorded which). CDR3 in DNA: TGCGCCAGCAGCTTAGCGGCTTTCTCCTACGAGCAGTACTTC. It encodes CASSLAAFSYEQYF.